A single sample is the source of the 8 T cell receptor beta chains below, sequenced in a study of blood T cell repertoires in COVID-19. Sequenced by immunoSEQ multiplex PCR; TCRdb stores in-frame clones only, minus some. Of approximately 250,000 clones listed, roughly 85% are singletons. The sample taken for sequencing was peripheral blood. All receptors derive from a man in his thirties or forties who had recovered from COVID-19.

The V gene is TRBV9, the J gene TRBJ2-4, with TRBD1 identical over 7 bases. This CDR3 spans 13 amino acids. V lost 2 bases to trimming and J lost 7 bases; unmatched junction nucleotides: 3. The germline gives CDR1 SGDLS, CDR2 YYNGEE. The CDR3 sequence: CASSVATGNIQYF. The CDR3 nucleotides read TGTGCCAGCAGCGTTGCGACAGGGAACATTCAGTACTTC.

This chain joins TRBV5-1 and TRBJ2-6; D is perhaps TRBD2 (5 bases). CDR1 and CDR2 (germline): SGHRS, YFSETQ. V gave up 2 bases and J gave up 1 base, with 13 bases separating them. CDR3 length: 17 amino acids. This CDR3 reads CASSFEITSSGANVLTF. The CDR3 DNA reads TGCGCCAGCAGCTTCGAAATCACTAGTTCTGGGGCCAACGTCCTGACTTTC.

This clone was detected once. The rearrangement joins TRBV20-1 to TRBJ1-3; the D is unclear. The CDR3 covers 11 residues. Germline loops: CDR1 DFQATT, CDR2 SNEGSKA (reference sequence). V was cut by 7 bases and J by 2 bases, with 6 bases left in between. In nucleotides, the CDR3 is TGCAGTGTTCAGACTGGAAACACCATATATTTT. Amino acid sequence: CSVQTGNTIYF.

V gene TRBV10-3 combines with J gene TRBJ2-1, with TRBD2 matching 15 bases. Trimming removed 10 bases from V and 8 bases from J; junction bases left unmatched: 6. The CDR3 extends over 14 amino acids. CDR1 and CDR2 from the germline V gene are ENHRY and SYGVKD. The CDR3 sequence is CATGLAGGHDEQFF. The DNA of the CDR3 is TGTGCCACCGGACTAGCGGGGGGGCACGATGAGCAGTTCTTC.

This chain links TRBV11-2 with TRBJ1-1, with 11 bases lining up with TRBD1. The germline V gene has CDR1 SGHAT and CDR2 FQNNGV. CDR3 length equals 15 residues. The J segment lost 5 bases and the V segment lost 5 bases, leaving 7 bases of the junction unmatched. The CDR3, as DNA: TGTGCCAGCAGCCACCGGGACAGGGGGTATACTGAAGCTTTCTTT. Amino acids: CASSHRDRGYTEAFF.

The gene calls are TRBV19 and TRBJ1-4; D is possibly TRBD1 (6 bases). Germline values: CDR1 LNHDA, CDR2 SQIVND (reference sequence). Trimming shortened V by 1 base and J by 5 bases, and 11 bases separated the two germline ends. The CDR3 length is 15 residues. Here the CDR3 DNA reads TGTGCCAGTAGTATAGCCGCAGGGGAGAATGAAAAACTGTTTTTT. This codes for CASSIAAGENEKLFF.

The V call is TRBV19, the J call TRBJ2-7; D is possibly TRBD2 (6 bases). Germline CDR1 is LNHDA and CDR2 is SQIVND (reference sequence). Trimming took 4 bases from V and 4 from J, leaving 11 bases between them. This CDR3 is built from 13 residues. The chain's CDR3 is CASSRGGVYEQYF. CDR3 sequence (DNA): TGTGCCAGTAGTAGAGGAGGGGTGTACGAGCAGTACTTC.

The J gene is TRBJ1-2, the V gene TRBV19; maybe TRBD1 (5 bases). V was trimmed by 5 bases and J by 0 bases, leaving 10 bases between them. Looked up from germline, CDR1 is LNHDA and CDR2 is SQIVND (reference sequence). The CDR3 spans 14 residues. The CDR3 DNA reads TGTGCCAGTAGTGCCCAGGGTACTAACTATGGCTACACCTTC. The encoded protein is CASSAQGTNYGYTF.